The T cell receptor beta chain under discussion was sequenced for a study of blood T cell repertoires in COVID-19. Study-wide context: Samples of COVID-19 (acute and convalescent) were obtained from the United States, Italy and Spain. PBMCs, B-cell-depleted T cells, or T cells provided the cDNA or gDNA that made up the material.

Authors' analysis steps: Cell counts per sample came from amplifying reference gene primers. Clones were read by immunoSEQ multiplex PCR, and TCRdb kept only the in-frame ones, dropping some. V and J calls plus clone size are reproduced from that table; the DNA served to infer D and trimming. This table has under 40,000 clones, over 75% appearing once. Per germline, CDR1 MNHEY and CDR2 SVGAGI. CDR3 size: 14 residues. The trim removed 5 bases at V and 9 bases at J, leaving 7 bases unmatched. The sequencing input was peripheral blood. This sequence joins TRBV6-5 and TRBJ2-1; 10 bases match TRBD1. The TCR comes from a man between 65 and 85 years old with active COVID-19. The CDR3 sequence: CASSNRQGAGEQFF. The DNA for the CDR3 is TGTGCCAGCAGTAACCGACAGGGGGCTGGTGAGCAGTTCTTC.